Described below is a single T cell receptor beta chain sequence and its context. This record comes from a study of blood T cell repertoires in COVID-19. At the level of the study: PBMCs, B-cell-depleted T cells, or T cells were the source of the cDNA or gDNA that made up the material.

Per germline, CDR1 SGHAT and CDR2 FQNNGV. Trimming pared 5 bases from V and 4 bases from J, leaving 11 bases between. The CDR3 contains 14 residues. Clones were read by immunoSEQ multiplex PCR, and TCRdb kept only the in-frame ones, dropping some. The top ten hold less than 9.5% of the sample, which has 540,000 or so clones, 85% to 90% seen once. This sequence originates from a woman between 45 and 65 years old with COVID-19, enrolled during active disease. V usage is TRBV11-2 and J usage is TRBJ2-2, with D possibly TRBD1 on 5 matching bases. Sequencing input: peripheral blood. CDR3 DNA sequence: TGTGCCAGCAGCGCCAGGGTTAGCACCGGGGAGCTGTTTTTT. Translation: CASSARVSTGELFF.